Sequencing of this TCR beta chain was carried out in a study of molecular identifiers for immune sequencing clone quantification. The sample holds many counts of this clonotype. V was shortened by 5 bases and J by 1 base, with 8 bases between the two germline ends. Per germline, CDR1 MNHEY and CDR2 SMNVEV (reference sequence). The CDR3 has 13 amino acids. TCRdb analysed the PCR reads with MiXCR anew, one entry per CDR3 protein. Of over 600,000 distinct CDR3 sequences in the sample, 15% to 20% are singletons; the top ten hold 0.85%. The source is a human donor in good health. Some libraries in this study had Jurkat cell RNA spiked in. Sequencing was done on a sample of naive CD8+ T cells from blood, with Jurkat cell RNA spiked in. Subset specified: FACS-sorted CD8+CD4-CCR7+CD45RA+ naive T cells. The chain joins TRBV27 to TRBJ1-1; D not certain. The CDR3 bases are TGTGCCAGCAGTCTGATCGAGAACACTGAAGCTTTCTTT. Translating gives CASSLIENTEAFF.